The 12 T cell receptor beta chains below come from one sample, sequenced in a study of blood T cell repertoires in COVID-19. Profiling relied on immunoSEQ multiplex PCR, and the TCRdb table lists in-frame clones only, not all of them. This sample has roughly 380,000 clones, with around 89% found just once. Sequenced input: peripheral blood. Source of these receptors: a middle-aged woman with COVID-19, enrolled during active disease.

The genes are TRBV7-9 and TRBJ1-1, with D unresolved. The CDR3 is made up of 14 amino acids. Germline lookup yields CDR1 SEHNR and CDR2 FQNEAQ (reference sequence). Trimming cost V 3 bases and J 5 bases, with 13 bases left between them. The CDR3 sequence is CASSLPGRGTEAFF. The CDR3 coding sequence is TGTGCCAGCAGCTTGCCGGGCCGGGGAACTGAAGCTTTCTTT.

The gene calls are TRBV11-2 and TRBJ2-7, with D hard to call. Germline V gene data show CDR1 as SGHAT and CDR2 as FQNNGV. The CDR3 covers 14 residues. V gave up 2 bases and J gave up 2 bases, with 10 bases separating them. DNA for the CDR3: TGTGCCAGCAGCTTAAGACTGCAAACCTACGAGCAGTACTTC. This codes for CASSLRLQTYEQYF.

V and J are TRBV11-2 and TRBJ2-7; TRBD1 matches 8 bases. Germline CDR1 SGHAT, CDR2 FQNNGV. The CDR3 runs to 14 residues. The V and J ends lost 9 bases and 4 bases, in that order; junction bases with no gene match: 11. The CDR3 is CASSRGQGSYEQYF. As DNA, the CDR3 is TGTGCCAGTAGCAGAGGACAGGGCTCGTACGAGCAGTACTTC.

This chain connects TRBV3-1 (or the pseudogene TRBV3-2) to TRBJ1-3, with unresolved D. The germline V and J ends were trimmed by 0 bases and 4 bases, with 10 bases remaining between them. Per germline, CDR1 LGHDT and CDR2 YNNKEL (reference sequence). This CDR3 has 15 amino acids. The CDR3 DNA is TGTGCCAGCAGCCAAGAATCAGTTGCAGGAAACACCATATATTTT. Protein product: CASSQESVAGNTIYF.

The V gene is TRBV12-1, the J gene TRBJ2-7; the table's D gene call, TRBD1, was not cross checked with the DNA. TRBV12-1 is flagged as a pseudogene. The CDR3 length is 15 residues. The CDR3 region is CASSFFGTGWNEQYF. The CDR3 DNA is TGTGCCAGCAGCTTCTTCGGGACAGGGTGGAACGAGCAGTACTTC.

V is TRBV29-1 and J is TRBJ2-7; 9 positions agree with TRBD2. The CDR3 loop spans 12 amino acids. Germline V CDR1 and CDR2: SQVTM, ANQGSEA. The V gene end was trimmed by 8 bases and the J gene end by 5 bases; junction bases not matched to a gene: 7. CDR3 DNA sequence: TGCAGCTTTAGCGGGAGTACCCACGAGCAGTACTTC. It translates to CSFSGSTHEQYF.

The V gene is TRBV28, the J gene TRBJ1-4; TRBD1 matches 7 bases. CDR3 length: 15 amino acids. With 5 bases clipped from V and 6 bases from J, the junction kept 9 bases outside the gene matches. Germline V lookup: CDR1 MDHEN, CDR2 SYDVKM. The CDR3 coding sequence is TGTGCCAGCAGTCCACTTGGGACAGAAGATGAAAAACTGTTTTTT. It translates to CASSPLGTEDEKLFF.

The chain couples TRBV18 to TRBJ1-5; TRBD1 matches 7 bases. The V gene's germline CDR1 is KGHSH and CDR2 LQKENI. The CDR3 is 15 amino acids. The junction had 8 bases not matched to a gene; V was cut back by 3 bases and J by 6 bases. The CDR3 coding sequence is TGTGCCAGCTCACCCCGACAGGGTGATGTTCAGCCCCAGCATTTT. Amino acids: CASSPRQGDVQPQHF.

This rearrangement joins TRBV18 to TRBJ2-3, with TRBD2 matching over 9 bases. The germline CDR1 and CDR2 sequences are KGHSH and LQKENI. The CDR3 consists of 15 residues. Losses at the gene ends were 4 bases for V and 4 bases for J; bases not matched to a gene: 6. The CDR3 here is CASSLREGQPDTQYF. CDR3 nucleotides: TGTGCCAGCTCACTGCGGGAGGGCCAGCCAGATACGCAGTATTTT.

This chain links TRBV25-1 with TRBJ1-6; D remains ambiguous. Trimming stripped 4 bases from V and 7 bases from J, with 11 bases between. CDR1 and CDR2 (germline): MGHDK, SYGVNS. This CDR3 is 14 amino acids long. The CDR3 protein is CASSVIGRNSPLHF. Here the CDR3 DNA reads TGTGCCAGCAGTGTTATTGGGCGAAATTCACCCCTCCACTTT. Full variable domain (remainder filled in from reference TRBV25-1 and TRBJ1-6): EADIYQTPRYLVIGTGKKITLECSQTMGHDKMYWYQQDPGMELHLIHYSYGVNSTEKGDLSSESTVSRIRTEHFPLTLESARPSHTSQYLCASSVIGRNSPLHFGNGTRLTVT.

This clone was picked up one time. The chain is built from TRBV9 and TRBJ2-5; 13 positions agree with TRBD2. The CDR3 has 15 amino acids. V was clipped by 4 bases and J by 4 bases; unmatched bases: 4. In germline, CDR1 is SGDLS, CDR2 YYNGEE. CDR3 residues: CASSPGLAGVETQYF. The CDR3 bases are TGTGCCAGCAGCCCCGGACTAGCGGGGGTAGAGACCCAGTACTTC.

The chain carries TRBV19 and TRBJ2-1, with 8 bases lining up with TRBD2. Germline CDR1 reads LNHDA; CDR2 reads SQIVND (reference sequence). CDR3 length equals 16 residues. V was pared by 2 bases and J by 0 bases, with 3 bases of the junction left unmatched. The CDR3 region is CASSILAGRSYNEQFF. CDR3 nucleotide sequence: TGTGCCAGTAGTATATTAGCGGGGCGCTCCTACAATGAGCAGTTCTTC. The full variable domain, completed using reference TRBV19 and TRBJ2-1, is DGGITQSPKYLFRKEGQNVTLSCEQNLNHDAMYWYRQDPGQGLRLIYYSQIVNDFQKGDIAEGYSVSREKKESFPLTVTSAQKNPTAFYLCASSILAGRSYNEQFFGPGTRLTVL.